The 16 T cell receptor beta chains below were found in one sample sequenced in a study of response to subunit inactivated influenza vaccine. A single record per CDR3 protein comes from TCRdb applying MiXCR to the RT-PCR reads. The table has a few hundred thousand distinct CDR3 sequences, 14% seen once; the top ten hold approximately 10%. The material was PBMCs from blood, obtained about 11 days after vaccination. The receptor source for this set is a man aged 45-65 years who received an inactivated influenza vaccine.

The V call is TRBV24-1, the J call TRBJ2-5, with D possibly being TRBD1 (5 bases). The CDR3 sequence is 14 residues long. Trimming pared 4 bases from V and 2 bases from J, leaving 10 bases between. Germline V gene sequence: CDR1 KGHDR, CDR2 SFDVKD. The CDR3 protein is CATSDPTEQETQYF. The CDR3 DNA is TGTGCCACCAGTGACCCGACAGAGCAAGAGACCCAGTACTTC.

This sequence joins TRBV7-9 and TRBJ2-2, with TRBD2 as a possible D gene (5 bases). V lost 5 bases to trimming and J lost 4 bases, with 17 bases between them. The CDR3 extends over 16 amino acids. CDR1 and CDR2 (germline): SEHNR, FQNEAQ (reference sequence). CDR3 region: CASSPPGVGFTGELFF. In DNA, the CDR3 is TGTGCCAGCAGCCCCCCCGGGGTAGGGTTCACCGGGGAGCTGTTTTTT.

With regard to this clonotype: It may be a read error: a sequence one base away is much more abundant. This rearrangement joins TRBV29-1 to TRBJ2-1; D may correspond to TRBD1 or TRBD2 (5 bases each). The CDR3 length is 15 residues. Germline lookup yields CDR1 SQVTM and CDR2 ANQGSEA. Trimming stripped 5 bases from V and 5 bases from J, with 19 bases between. Written as DNA, the CDR3 is TGCAGCGTTCAAGTCTCCGGGACGTCGCACAATGAGCAGTTCTTC. Translating it yields CSVQVSGTSHNEQFF.

The genes are TRBV3-1 and TRBJ1-1, with no clear D. V lost 2 bases to trimming and J lost 3 bases, with 7 bases between them. Germline-derived CDR1 and CDR2 are LGHDT and YNNKEL (reference sequence). The CDR3 sequence is 13 residues long. The CDR3 DNA follows: TGTGCCAGCAGCCAACGGAGCGACACTGAAGCTTTCTTT. It is translated as CASSQRSDTEAFF.

This clonotype occurred once. A read error may account for a junction end that differs from germline. The rearrangement uses TRBV4-1 and TRBJ2-3; possible D gene TRBD1, 5 bases. Germline CDR1 and CDR2: MGHRA and YSYEKL. The CDR3 totals 16 residues. The CDR3 loop is CASSQDHPQGTDTQSF. The CDR3 coding sequence is TGCGCCAGCAGCCAAGATCATCCCCAGGGCACAGATACGCAGTCTTTT.

This chain links TRBV18 with TRBJ2-1; TRBD2 matches 8 bases. The germline CDR1 and CDR2 sequences are KGHSH and LQKENI. This CDR3 is 16 amino acids long. V lost 0 bases to trimming and J lost 7 bases; unmatched junction nucleotides: 8. Here the CDR3 reads CASSPPAGRAMNEQFF. The DNA for the CDR3 is TGTGCCAGCTCACCACCGGCCGGGAGGGCCATGAATGAGCAGTTCTTC. Full variable domain (rest looked up from reference TRBV18 and TRBJ2-1): NAGVMQNPRHLVRRRGQEARLRCSPMKGHSHVYWYRQLPEEGLKFMVYLQKENIIDESGMPKERFSAEFPKEGPSILRIQQVVRGDSAAYFCASSPPAGRAMNEQFFGPGTRLTVL.

Ten or more counts support this clonotype. The chain employs TRBV5-1 and TRBJ2-6; no clear D. Trimming stripped 4 bases from V and 7 bases from J, with 9 bases between. CDR3 size: 13 residues. Germline V gene sequence: CDR1 SGHRS, CDR2 YFSETQ. The CDR3 spells CASSNRAANVLTF. In DNA, the CDR3 is TGCGCCAGCAGCAACCGGGCCGCCAACGTCCTGACTTTC.

V usage is TRBV7-2 and J usage is TRBJ2-7; no reliable D call. Germline CDR1 is SGHTA and CDR2 is FQGNSA. This CDR3 contains 14 residues. V was pared by 5 bases and J by 6 bases, with 17 bases between. The CDR3 nucleotides are TGTGCCAGCAGCCAAGGGCTAGAATTGGGCGAGCAGTACTTC. Protein: CASSQGLELGEQYF. The whole variable domain, remainder taken from reference TRBV7-2 and TRBJ2-7, is GAGVSQSPSNKVTEKGKDVELRCDPISGHTALYWYRQSLGQGLEFLIYFQGNSAPDKSGLPSDRFSAERTGGSVSTLTIQRTQQEDSAVYLCASSQGLELGEQYFGPGTRLTVT.

This clonotype was observed a few times. The gene calls are TRBV14 and TRBJ2-7; 12 bases align to TRBD1. Germline V gene lookup returns CDR1 SGHDN and CDR2 FVKESK. Unmatched junction bases numbered 5, after V lost 0 bases and J lost 5 bases. CDR3 size: 16 residues. CDR3 sequence: CASSQDWGTGGHEQYF. CDR3 coding DNA: TGTGCCAGCAGCCAAGATTGGGGGACAGGGGGCCACGAGCAGTACTTC.

There are many counts of this clonotype. This sequence joins TRBV7-2 and TRBJ2-3; 11 positions match TRBD2. Trimming removed 1 base from V and 6 bases from J; junction bases left unmatched: 3. The CDR3 extends over 15 amino acids. CDR1 SGHTA and CDR2 FQGNSA come from the germline V gene. The CDR3 is CASSLVSGGADTQYF. CDR3 DNA sequence: TGTGCCAGCAGCTTAGTTAGCGGGGGGGCCGATACGCAGTATTTT.

The rearrangement joins TRBV7-8 to TRBJ2-3, with TRBD2 matching over 10 bases. This CDR3 spans 15 amino acids. Germline V gene sequence: CDR1 SGHVS, CDR2 FQNEAQ. The trim removed 5 bases at V and 5 bases at J, leaving 7 bases unmatched. CDR3 bases: TGTGCCAGCAGCGGGGGGCTAGCGGGAGTAGATACGCAGTATTTT. It specifies CASSGGLAGVDTQYF.

The chain uses TRBV7-2 and TRBJ2-6; the D is unclear. Germline V gene data show CDR1 as SGHTA and CDR2 as FQGNSA. The CDR3 spans 17 residues. Trimming cost V 1 base and J 0 bases, with 10 bases left between them. For the CDR3, the DNA is TGTGCCAGCAGCTTAGTAGGTTGGGGCTCTGGGGCCAACGTCCTGACTTTC. It encodes CASSLVGWGSGANVLTF.

To note about this clonotype: This may be a read error: a much more frequent sequence differs by one nucleotide. This chain uses TRBV6-6 with TRBJ2-2; D is ambiguous. Deletions cut 6 bases from V and 4 bases from J, with 9 bases between. The germline V gene encodes CDR1 MNHNY and CDR2 SVGAGI (reference sequence). The CDR3 totals 13 residues. Here the CDR3 reads CASRSDGTGELFF. CDR3 DNA: TGTGCCAGCAGATCGGACGGCACCGGGGAGCTGTTTTTT.

The chain recombines TRBV5-1 with TRBJ2-5; TRBD2 might be the D (5 bases). Germline loops: CDR1 SGHRS, CDR2 YFSETQ. CDR3 length: 17 residues. Trimming shortened V by 0 bases and J by 1 base, and 16 bases separated the two germline ends. Here the CDR3 DNA reads TGCGCCAGCAGCTTGGCCCGCTGGGAGCGGCGCCAAGAGACCCAGTACTTC. It is translated as CASSLARWERRQETQYF.

Ten or more counts support this clonotype. The chain joins TRBV5-6 to TRBJ2-7; D ambiguous. The CDR3 is 13 amino acids. V lost 3 bases to trimming and J lost 3 bases, with 10 bases between them. CDR1 and CDR2 (germline): SGHDT, YYEEEE. The CDR3 spells CASSSTRIYEQYF. CDR3 DNA: TGTGCCAGCAGCTCGACACGGATCTACGAGCAGTACTTC.

This clonotype has a count of ten or more. The chain has TRBV6-5 and TRBJ1-2; D gene unclear. The CDR3 runs to 13 residues. Per germline, CDR1 MNHEY and CDR2 SVGAGI. The V and J ends lost 0 bases and 8 bases respectively, with 10 bases between them. This chain's CDR3 is CASSYSGGGGYTF. The CDR3 DNA sequence: TGTGCCAGCAGTTACTCGGGAGGCGGAGGCTACACCTTC.